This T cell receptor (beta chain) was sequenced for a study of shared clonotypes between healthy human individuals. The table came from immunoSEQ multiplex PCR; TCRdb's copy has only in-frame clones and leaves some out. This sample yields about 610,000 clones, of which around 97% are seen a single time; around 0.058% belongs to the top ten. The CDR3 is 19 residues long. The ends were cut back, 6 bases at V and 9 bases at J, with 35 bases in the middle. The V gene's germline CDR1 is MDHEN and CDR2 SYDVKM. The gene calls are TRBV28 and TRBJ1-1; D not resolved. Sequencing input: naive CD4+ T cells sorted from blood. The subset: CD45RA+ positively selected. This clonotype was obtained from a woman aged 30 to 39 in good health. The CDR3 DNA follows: TGTGCCAGCAGCCACGACCCCCTGAGCCAACTTCCGGGTCGAAAGAAAGCTTTCTTT. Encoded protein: CASSHDPLSQLPGRKKAFF.